The next 25 T cell receptor beta chains were all read from a single sample in a study of OX40 agonist ivuxolimab in advanced cancers. TCRdb keeps only in-frame clones here, not all; method: immunoSEQ multiplex PCR. The repertoire holds 50,000 to 65,000 clones, with 70% to 90% as singletons. Material: CD4+ or CD8+ T cells sorted from blood, obtained in a trial of the OX40 agonist ivuxolimab. These receptors were collected from an adult with an advanced solid tumor such as melanoma, head and neck, liver or kidney cancer.

This clone was observed a single time. The rearrangement links TRBV19 to TRBJ2-3, with 8 bases lining up with TRBD1. The CDR3 consists of 14 residues. After removal of 6 bases from V and 2 bases from J, the junction contained 4 bases not matched to a gene. Germline loops: CDR1 LNHDA, CDR2 SQIVND (reference sequence). This CDR3 is CASRTGANTDTQYF. The CDR3 DNA reads TGTGCCAGTAGGACAGGGGCTAACACAGATACGCAGTATTTT.

V usage is TRBV11-2 and J usage is TRBJ2-3; TRBD2 matches 7 bases. This CDR3 contains 16 residues. CDR1 and CDR2 (germline): SGHAT, FQNNGV. V lost 2 bases and J lost 2; bases outside the gene matches: 7. DNA of the CDR3: TGTGCCAGCAGCTTACTTACTAGCGAACTCACAGATACGCAGTATTTT. Amino acid sequence: CASSLLTSELTDTQYF.

The CDR3 DNA is TGTGCCAGCAGCTTGGCGGTGAACTATGGCTACACCTTC. Protein product: CASSLAVNYGYTF. The chain uses TRBV5-8 and TRBJ1-2; D unclear. CDR3 size: 13 residues. V shed 0 bases and J shed 2 bases, with 5 bases lying between them. Per germline, CDR1 SGHTS and CDR2 YDEGEE.

The rearrangement links TRBV20-1 to TRBJ2-7; D is ambiguous. This CDR3 has 10 residues. Deletions cut 4 bases from V and 6 bases from J, with 7 bases between. The V gene's germline CDR1 is DFQATT and CDR2 SNEGSKA (reference sequence). The CDR3 spells CSAKTTEQYF. The CDR3 nucleotides are TGCAGTGCTAAAACGACCGAGCAGTACTTC.

The rearrangement joins TRBV7-8 to TRBJ1-6; D gene ambiguous. This CDR3 has 15 amino acids. CDR1 and CDR2 from the germline V gene are SGHVS and FQNEAQ. Trimming cost V 2 bases and J 4 bases, with 9 bases left between them. The chain's CDR3 is CASSLSFGYNSPLHF. CDR3 nucleotide sequence: TGTGCCAGCAGCTTATCCTTCGGGTATAATTCACCCCTCCACTTT.

This rearrangement joins TRBV2 to TRBJ2-3; 11 positions match TRBD1. CDR1 is SNHLY and CDR2 is FYNNEI in the germline V gene. This CDR3 has 17 amino acids. V was clipped by 5 bases and J by 4 bases; unmatched bases: 11. This CDR3 is CASSLSGTGGRADTQYF. The CDR3 nucleotides are TGTGCCAGCAGTTTATCGGGGACAGGGGGAAGGGCAGATACGCAGTATTTT. Using reference TRBV2 and TRBJ2-3 for the parts outside the CDR3, the full variable domain is EPEVTQTPSHQVTQMGQEVILRCVPISNHLYFYWYRQILGQKVEFLVSFYNNEISEKSEIFDDQFSVERPDGSNFTLKIRSTKLEDSAMYFCASSLSGTGGRADTQYFGPGTRLTVL.

This rearrangement joins TRBV7-8 to TRBJ2-1; 8 bases line up with TRBD2. In germline, CDR1 is SGHVS, CDR2 FQNEAQ. The CDR3 is 15 residues long. The junction had 4 bases not matched to a gene; V was cut back by 4 bases and J by 2 bases. In DNA form, the CDR3 reads TGTGCCAGCAGCTCGGGACTAGTCCCCTACAATGAGCAGTTCTTC. Protein product: CASSSGLVPYNEQFF.

V gene TRBV18 combines with J gene TRBJ1-6; D is ambiguous. With 1 base removed from V and 11 bases from J, the gap between germline ends came to 12 bases. CDR3 length: 14 amino acids. Germline V lookup: CDR1 KGHSH, CDR2 LQKENI. The CDR3 here is CASSPRSSPTPLHF. In DNA, the CDR3 is TGTGCCAGCTCACCACGGTCCTCTCCTACACCCCTCCACTTT.

The J gene is TRBJ2-1, the V gene TRBV7-2; TRBD2 matches 7 bases. The germline CDR1 and CDR2 sequences are SGHTA and FQGNSA. With 7 bases clipped from V and 4 bases from J, the junction kept 10 bases outside the gene matches. The CDR3 covers 15 residues. The CDR3 DNA reads as TGTGCCAGCACCTGGGCGGCTAGCGGATACAATGAGCAGTTCTTC. Translated: CASTWAASGYNEQFF.

V usage is TRBV2 and J usage is TRBJ2-6; D remains unclear. Per germline, CDR1 SNHLY and CDR2 FYNNEI. Between the trimmed V and J ends, which lost 7 bases and 1 base, there was a span of 8 bases. This CDR3 spans 14 amino acids. The CDR3 spells CASIRRSGANVLTF. The CDR3 DNA reads as TGTGCCAGCATAAGGCGGTCTGGGGCCAACGTCCTGACTTTC.

The chain is built from TRBV9 and TRBJ2-1, with unresolved D. The V gene lost 0 bases and the J gene lost 6 bases, with 10 bases spanning the gap. CDR1 and CDR2 from the germline V gene are SGDLS and YYNGEE. The CDR3 spans 14 residues. CDR3 region: CASSVGPYGNEQFF. The CDR3 DNA sequence: TGTGCCAGCAGCGTAGGACCCTACGGCAATGAGCAGTTCTTC.

Here the CDR3 DNA reads TGTGCCAGCAGCTGGGACAGCCCTGCTCAGCCCCAGCATTTT. This sequence encodes CASSWDSPAQPQHF. The chain has TRBV28 and TRBJ1-5, with TRBD1 identical over 7 bases. Losses at the gene ends were 6 bases for V and 6 bases for J; bases not matched to a gene: 8. This CDR3 spans 14 amino acids. Germline CDR1 is MDHEN and CDR2 is SYDVKM. The entire variable domain, with the rest obtained from reference TRBV28 and TRBJ1-5, is as follows: DVKVTQSSRYLVKRTGEKVFLECVQDMDHENMFWYRQDPGLGLRLIYFSYDVKMKEKGDIPEGYSVSREKKERFSLILESASTNQTSMYLCASSWDSPAQPQHFGDGTRLSIL.

The chain combines TRBV19 with TRBJ1-5; D remains ambiguous. This CDR3 region has 15 residues. The germline V gene encodes CDR1 LNHDA and CDR2 SQIVND (reference sequence). Trimming took 8 bases from V and 7 from J, leaving 21 bases between them. The CDR3 DNA sequence: TGTGCCAGTTCTCCTCTGGTCCGAAAAAGCCAGCCCCAGCATTTT. This gives the protein CASSPLVRKSQPQHF. Full variable domain (missing parts from reference TRBV19 and TRBJ1-5): DGGITQSPKYLFRKEGQNVTLSCEQNLNHDAMYWYRQDPGQGLRLIYYSQIVNDFQKGDIAEGYSVSREKKESFPLTVTSAQKNPTAFYLCASSPLVRKSQPQHFGDGTRLSIL.

The CDR3 DNA reads TGTGCCAGCATTAACAGGTGGAACACTGAAGCTTTCTTT. Its protein product is CASINRWNTEAFF. V usage is TRBV27 and J usage is TRBJ1-1, with D perhaps matching TRBD1 (5 bases). The V gene lost 7 bases and the J gene lost 1 base, with 10 bases spanning the gap. Germline-derived CDR1 and CDR2 are MNHEY and SMNVEV (reference sequence). This CDR3 region has 13 residues.

The chain recombines TRBV7-2 with TRBJ2-2; D perhaps matches TRBD2 (6 bases). Trimming removed 5 bases from V and 5 bases from J, with 21 bases in between. The germline V gene has CDR1 SGHTA and CDR2 FQGNSA. The CDR3 totals 17 residues. CDR3 residues: CASSVGGYSRGTGELFF. The CDR3 DNA reads as TGTGCCAGCAGCGTAGGAGGGTACAGCCGAGGGACCGGGGAGCTGTTTTTT.

V is TRBV7-2 and J is TRBJ1-2; no clear D gene. Germline V CDR1 and CDR2: SGHTA, FQGNSA. The CDR3 consists of 16 residues. The ends were cut back, 4 bases at V and 6 bases at J, with 21 bases in the middle. CDR3 DNA: TGTGCCAGCAGCTCTCCTACCAGAGGAGATACAGATGGCTACACCTTC. This encodes CASSSPTRGDTDGYTF. Full variable domain (outside the CDR3, taken from reference TRBV7-2 and TRBJ1-2): GAGVSQSPSNKVTEKGKDVELRCDPISGHTALYWYRQSLGQGLEFLIYFQGNSAPDKSGLPSDRFSAERTGGSVSTLTIQRTQQEDSAVYLCASSSPTRGDTDGYTFGSGTRLTVV.

J is TRBJ2-7 and V is TRBV19; 7 nucleotides align to TRBD1. CDR3 length: 14 amino acids. The germline CDR1 and CDR2 sequences are LNHDA and SQIVND (reference sequence). With V trimmed by 5 bases and J by 4 bases, 8 bases remained unmatched. The CDR3 nucleotides are TGTGCCAGTAGTTCCCAGACAGGGAGTTACGAGCAGTACTTC. The encoded protein is CASSSQTGSYEQYF.

The V call is TRBV27, the J call TRBJ2-7, with TRBD1 matching over 9 bases. The CDR3 is made up of 14 amino acids. The V segment lost 5 bases and the J segment 6 bases; nucleotides outside the gene matches: 8. Germline loops: CDR1 MNHEY, CDR2 SMNVEV (reference sequence). In nucleotides, the CDR3 is TGTGCCAGCAGTGCGGACAGGGGAACGGGCGAGCAGTACTTC. Translated, it gives CASSADRGTGEQYF.

This chain connects TRBV9 to TRBJ1-2; 7 bases agree with TRBD1. This CDR3 has 14 amino acids. Germline V gene data show CDR1 as SGDLS and CDR2 as YYNGEE. Trimming removed 0 bases from V and 7 bases from J; junction bases left unmatched: 6. The CDR3 nucleotides read TGTGCCAGCAGCGTAGCGGGATCAGGGGGTGGCTACACCTTC. This codes for CASSVAGSGGGYTF. The whole variable domain, filled in from reference TRBV9 and TRBJ1-2, reads DSGVTQTPKHLITATGQRVTLRCSPRSGDLSVYWYQQSLDQGLQFLIQYYNGEERAKGNILERFSAQQFPDLHSELNLSSLELGDSALYFCASSVAGSGGGYTFGSGTRLTVV.

This sequence joins TRBV19 and TRBJ1-5; D perhaps matches TRBD1 (5 bases). This CDR3 has 15 amino acids. Germline-derived CDR1 and CDR2 are LNHDA and SQIVND (reference sequence). Between the trimmed V and J ends, which lost 1 base and 0 bases, there was a span of 7 bases. The CDR3 loop is CASSIGTNSNQPQHF. CDR3 coding DNA: TGTGCCAGTAGTATAGGGACAAATAGCAATCAGCCCCAGCATTTT.

V is TRBV4-1 and J is TRBJ1-4, with D unclear. This CDR3 region has 16 residues. Germline V gene data show CDR1 as MGHRA and CDR2 as YSYEKL. Trimming pared 1 base from V and 0 bases from J, leaving 9 bases between. CDR3 bases: TGCGCCAGCAGCCAAGGGCAGGTGGCAACTAATGAAAAACTGTTTTTT. Its protein product is CASSQGQVATNEKLFF.

This clone was counted between two and nine times. V usage is TRBV28 and J usage is TRBJ1-6; 7 bases are shared with TRBD1. J lost 4 bases, V lost 6 bases, and 9 bases had no gene match. Germline CDR1 reads MDHEN; CDR2 reads SYDVKM. The CDR3 spans 16 residues. This CDR3 reads CASRPGTAPYNSPLHF. CDR3 nucleotide sequence: TGTGCCAGCAGACCCGGGACAGCGCCGTATAATTCACCCCTCCACTTT.

The chain employs TRBV2 and TRBJ2-3; 11 positions match TRBD2. Trimming at V came to 0 bases and at J to 6 bases, leaving 5 bases not matched to a gene. This CDR3 has 16 residues. Per the germline V gene, CDR1 is SNHLY and CDR2 is FYNNEI. CDR3 DNA sequence: TGTGCCAGCAGTGAAGCGCTTAGCGGGGGGGTTGATACGCAGTATTTT. Translating gives CASSEALSGGVDTQYF.

The J gene is TRBJ1-1, the V gene TRBV18; D unresolved. V lost 4 bases to trimming and J lost 5 bases, with 11 bases between them. Per the germline V gene, CDR1 is KGHSH and CDR2 is LQKENI. The CDR3 consists of 13 residues. The DNA for the CDR3 is TGTGCCAGCTCACGTGGAGACGCGACTGAAGCTTTCTTT. Translated, it gives CASSRGDATEAFF.

The V call is TRBV9, the J call TRBJ1-5, with D unclear. The CDR3 length is 14 residues. Germline V gene lookup returns CDR1 SGDLS and CDR2 YYNGEE. V was clipped by 2 bases and J by 3 bases, with 9 bases between them. The CDR3 DNA reads TGTGCCAGCAGCGTCGACGGCGACAATCAGCCCCAGCATTTT. Amino acid sequence: CASSVDGDNQPQHF.